This is a list of T cell receptor beta chains from one sample in a study of blood T cell repertoires in COVID-19. The data were produced by immunoSEQ multiplex PCR, yet TCRdb's version contains in-frame clones alone and is incomplete. This sample has 200,000 or so clones, with around 80% found just once. The sequencing input was peripheral blood. The receptors stem from a woman between 70 and 85 years old with acute or convalescent COVID-19. Both conserved end residues are part of each CDR3. Fields, in order: clone size, J gene, V gene, D gene, CDR3 protein, CDR3 DNA. A D gene is named only where the DNA matches it firmly. Rows may omit the clone size; those that give it use once, few, many or a size class.

>NA|TRBJ2-1|TRBV5-1|TRBD1
CASSSPGQGFNEQFF
TGCGCCAGCAGCTCCCCGGGACAGGGGTTCAATGAGCAGTTCTTC
>NA|TRBJ1-1|TRBV19|NA
CARKGGRPPSHTEAFF
TGTGCCAGGAAAGGAGGCAGGCCCCCCTCCCACACTGAAGCTTTCTTT
>NA|TRBJ2-1|TRBV7-3|TRBD1
CASSLRGQGNEQFF
TGTGCCAGCAGCTTACGGGGACAGGGCAATGAGCAGTTCTTC
>NA|TRBJ2-1|TRBV24-1|TRBD1
CATSDWGTGENEQFF
TGTGCCACCAGTGATTGGGGGACAGGGGAGAATGAGCAGTTCTTC
>NA|TRBJ2-7|TRBV11-2|NA
CASSVNRDPYEQYF
TGTGCCAGCAGCGTTAACAGGGATCCCTACGAGCAGTACTTC
>NA|TRBJ2-7|TRBV7-2|NA
CASSLGGAGGNRKQYF
TGTGCCAGCAGCTTAGGTGGGGCAGGGGGGAACCGAAAGCAGTACTTC
>few|TRBJ1-2|TRBV18|NA
CASSPDSNYGYTF
TGTGCCAGCTCACCAGACAGCAACTATGGCTACACCTTC
>NA|TRBJ1-4|TRBV30|NA
CAWSVLGGKTNFQGFEKLFF
TGTGCCTGGAGTGTACTTGGAGGGAAGACCAACTTCCAAGGCTTTGAAAAACTGTTTTTT
>once|TRBJ2-7|TRBV7-2|TRBD2
CASSSRLAGFSYEQYF
TGTGCCAGCAGCTCCCGACTAGCGGGTTTCTCCTACGAGCAGTACTTC
>NA|TRBJ2-3|TRBV29-1|NA
CSVEGANTDTQYF
TGCAGCGTTGAAGGGGCCAACACAGATACGCAGTATTTT
>NA|TRBJ2-7|TRBV27|TRBD1
CASSPRDRSEQYF
TGTGCCAGCAGTCCCCGGGACAGGAGCGAGCAGTACTTC
>once|TRBJ1-1|TRBV14|NA
CASSSQGWGEAFF
TGTGCCAGCAGCTCACAGGGTTGGGGGGAAGCTTTCTTT
>NA|TRBJ1-5|TRBV2|NA
CASSAFQVGNQPQHF
TGTGCCAGCAGTGCATTTCAGGTTGGCAATCAGCCCCAGCATTTT
>NA|TRBJ1-4|TRBV6-6|NA
CASTDTGRVEKLFF
TGTGCCAGCACCGATACAGGGCGAGTTGAAAAACTGTTTTTT
>NA|TRBJ1-5|TRBV25-1|NA
CASSEYGVQPQHF
TGTGCCAGCAGTGAATACGGGGTTCAGCCCCAGCATTTT
>NA|TRBJ1-1|TRBV30|NA
CAWTTGLNTEAFF
TGTGCCTGGACGACAGGACTGAACACTGAAGCTTTCTTT
>NA|TRBJ1-1|TRBV6-5|NA
CASRLPGHLEAFF
TGTGCCAGCAGGCTTCCGGGACACCTTGAAGCTTTCTTT
>NA|TRBJ2-1|TRBV30|TRBD2
CAWTRFGLAEEQFF
TGTGCCTGGACACGATTCGGACTAGCGGAGGAGCAGTTCTTC
>NA|TRBJ1-4|TRBV19|TRBD1
CASSRTGINEKLFF
TGTGCCAGTAGTCGGACAGGGATAAATGAAAAACTGTTTTTT
>few|TRBJ1-1|TRBV10-2|NA
CASSESRVNTEAFF
TGCGCCAGCAGTGAGTCCAGGGTGAACACTGAAGCTTTCTTT
>NA|TRBJ2-1|TRBV10-1|TRBD2
CASSEGLAHEQFF
TGCGCCAGCAGCGAGGGACTAGCACACGAGCAGTTCTTC
>NA|TRBJ2-5|TRBV15|TRBD1
CATSRWDRARETQYF
TGTGCCACCAGCAGGTGGGACAGGGCGAGGGAGACCCAGTACTTC
>NA|TRBJ1-2|TRBV5-1|TRBD1
CASRRDRVADGYTF
TGCGCCAGCAGAAGGGACAGGGTGGCGGATGGCTACACCTTC
>many|TRBJ2-3|TRBV20-1|NA
CSASRGTSRWDTQYF
TGCAGTGCTAGTCGCGGGACTTCCCGCTGGGATACGCAGTATTTT
>NA|TRBJ1-5|TRBV5-6|TRBD1
CASSPRGLGNQPQHF
TGTGCCAGCAGCCCCAGGGGGCTTGGAAATCAGCCCCAGCATTTT
>many|TRBJ2-7|TRBV28|TRBD2
CASASGTSYEQYF
TGTGCCAGCGCGAGCGGGACCTCCTACGAGCAGTACTTC
>NA|TRBJ1-1|TRBV7-2|TRBD1
CASSLKTGGTEAFF
TGTGCCAGCAGCTTAAAAACAGGGGGTACTGAAGCTTTCTTT
>once|TRBJ1-5|TRBV18|NA
CASSPSINQPQHF
TGTGCCAGCTCACCGTCCATCAATCAGCCCCAGCATTTT
>NA|TRBJ2-3|TRBV13|NA
CASSFVGSPDTQYF
TGTGCCAGCAGCTTCGTCGGGAGCCCAGATACGCAGTATTTT
>NA|TRBJ1-1|TRBV29-1|TRBD1
CSVRTGSVTEAFF
TGCAGCGTGCGGACAGGGTCGGTCACTGAAGCTTTCTTT
>NA|TRBJ2-7|TRBV15|NA
CATSTGSHEQYF
TGTGCCACCAGCACCGGGAGCCACGAGCAGTACTTC
>NA|TRBJ1-2|TRBV20-1|NA
CSADYIGGYTF
TGCAGTGCGGACTACATCGGGGGCTACACCTTC
>NA|TRBJ1-2|TRBV3-1/TRBV3-2|NA
CASSEWRDGYTF
TGTGCCAGCAGCGAATGGAGGGATGGCTACACCTTC
>NA|TRBJ2-7|TRBV6-1|NA
CASSEERRGEQYF
TGTGCCAGCAGTGAAGAGCGTCGAGGAGAGCAGTACTTC
>NA|TRBJ2-7|TRBV7-9|TRBD1
CASTRDSTYEQYF
TGTGCCAGCACCAGGGACAGTACCTACGAGCAGTACTTC
>NA|TRBJ1-4|TRBV5-1|TRBD1
CASSFGQGNEKLFF
TGCGCCAGCAGCTTCGGACAGGGTAATGAAAAACTGTTTTTT
>NA|TRBJ2-3|TRBV10-1|NA
CASSDPGDTQYF
TGCGCCAGCAGTGACCCGGGGGATACGCAGTATTTT
>NA|TRBJ2-1|TRBV19|NA
CASTRRGGAVNEQFF
TGTGCCAGTACCAGGAGAGGGGGGGCGGTCAATGAGCAGTTCTTC
>NA|TRBJ2-1|TRBV24-1|NA
CATSGPRRGISYNEQFF
TGTGCCACCAGTGGTCCCCGTCGGGGGATCTCCTACAATGAGCAGTTCTTC
>NA|TRBJ2-7|TRBV7-2|NA
CASSLVAGSYEQYF
TGTGCCAGCAGCTTAGTTGCGGGCTCCTACGAGCAGTACTTC
>few|TRBJ2-1|TRBV5-4|TRBD1
CASSQGELTSGNEQFF
TGTGCCAGCAGCCAGGGGGAACTTACATCTGGGAATGAGCAGTTCTTC
>NA|TRBJ1-2|TRBV18|TRBD1
CASSPTGTGGYGYTF
TGTGCCAGCTCACCGACCGGGACAGGGGGTTATGGCTACACCTTC
>NA|TRBJ2-1|TRBV6-1|NA
CASSEIGASGDNEQFF
TGTGCCAGCAGTGAGATAGGGGCTTCGGGGGACAATGAGCAGTTCTTC
>NA|TRBJ1-5|TRBV11-2|TRBD1
CASSSARQGAGNQPQHF
TGTGCCAGCAGCTCAGCCAGACAGGGGGCAGGGAATCAGCCCCAGCATTTT
>NA|TRBJ1-1|TRBV19|TRBD1
CASSGQDRGRFAEAFF
TGTGCCAGTAGTGGACAGGACAGGGGGCGATTTGCTGAAGCTTTCTTT
>NA|TRBJ1-6|TRBV28|NA
CASSSQGTGVNSPLHF
TGTGCCAGCAGTTCCCAGGGGACGGGCGTGAATTCACCCCTCCACTTT
>NA|TRBJ2-2|TRBV5-1|TRBD1
CASSLAWDSRNTGELFF
TGCGCCAGCAGCTTGGCCTGGGACAGCAGGAACACCGGGGAGCTGTTTTTT